The 28 T cell receptor beta chains presented below share a single source sample, sequenced in a study of blood T cell repertoires in COVID-19. Only in-frame clones appear in the TCRdb table, and some are missing; sequencing was by immunoSEQ multiplex PCR. Of hundreds of thousands of clones listed, 65% to 85% were seen once; the top ten hold approximately 5.3%. The sample was peripheral blood. These receptors came from a man older than 75 with acute or convalescent COVID-19.

The J gene is TRBJ1-1, the V gene TRBV19; possibly TRBD1 for D (5 bases). The germline V gene has CDR1 LNHDA and CDR2 SQIVND (reference sequence). Trimming took off 2 bases at V and 0 bases at J, with 7 bases between the two ends. The length of the CDR3 is 14 residues. CDR3 in amino acids: CASSIRQLNTEAFF. The CDR3 DNA reads TGTGCCAGTAGTATACGACAGTTGAACACTGAAGCTTTCTTT.

This clone was seen once. The chain is built from TRBV5-1 and TRBJ1-6; TRBD1 matches at 9 bases. Germline lookup yields CDR1 SGHRS and CDR2 YFSETQ. Unmatched junction bases numbered 7, after V lost 2 bases and J lost 10 bases. The length of the CDR3 is 15 residues. The CDR3: CASSLGGQGDSPLHF. CDR3 sequence (DNA): TGCGCCAGCAGCTTAGGGGGACAGGGCGACTCACCCCTCCACTTT. The full variable domain, completed using reference TRBV5-1 and TRBJ1-6, is KAGVTQTPRYLIKTRGQQVTLSCSPISGHRSVSWYQQTPGQGLQFLFEYFSETQRNKGNFPGRFSGRQFSNSRSEMNVSTLELGDSALYLCASSLGGQGDSPLHFGNGTRLTVT.

The chain recombines TRBV19 with TRBJ2-6; 8 positions match TRBD2. The V gene's germline CDR1 is LNHDA and CDR2 SQIVND (reference sequence). CDR3 length equals 19 residues. J lost 0 bases, V lost 1 base, and 8 bases had no gene match. The chain's CDR3 is CASSIARGGPSSGANVLTF. The CDR3 nucleotides are TGTGCCAGTAGTATAGCCCGGGGGGGACCGAGCTCTGGGGCCAACGTCCTGACTTTC.

The chain uses TRBV6-2 or TRBV6-3 and TRBJ1-6; D uncertain. The ends were cut back, 5 bases at V and 6 bases at J, with 11 bases in the middle. The CDR3 spans 14 residues. Looked up from germline, CDR1 is MNHEY and CDR2 is SVGEGT. The CDR3 sequence: CASSLRLLNSPLHF. The CDR3 region has the DNA TGTGCCAGCAGTCTCCGACTTCTTAATTCACCCCTCCACTTT.

In DNA form, the CDR3 reads TGCGCCAGCAGCTTGGTCGAGGGGGCGATTGGAAACACCATATATTTT. It codes for CASSLVEGAIGNTIYF. V usage is TRBV5-1 and J usage is TRBJ1-3; 7 bases agree with TRBD1. This CDR3 is 16 amino acids long. Germline V lookup: CDR1 SGHRS, CDR2 YFSETQ. Trimming cost V 0 bases and J 3 bases; bases outside gene matches: 6.

The V gene is TRBV6-1, the J gene TRBJ2-1; 7 bases match TRBD2. The CDR3 covers 16 residues. The germline V gene encodes CDR1 MNHNS and CDR2 SASEGT. Germline trimming cut 2 bases from V and 6 bases from J; bases unmatched to any gene: 10. The CDR3 spells CASSESEWGGINEQFF. In DNA form, the CDR3 reads TGTGCCAGCAGTGAAAGTGAATGGGGAGGGATCAATGAGCAGTTCTTC.

CDR3 sequence reads: CASSQGRTGTYEQYF. The CDR3 region has the DNA TGTGCCAGCAGCCAAGGTCGGACAGGGACCTACGAGCAGTACTTC. The chain uses TRBV3-1 (or the pseudogene TRBV3-2) and TRBJ2-7; 8 nucleotides line up with TRBD1. Germline V gives CDR1 LGHDT, CDR2 YNNKEL (reference sequence). This CDR3 spans 15 amino acids. V lost 1 base to trimming and J lost 2 bases; unmatched junction nucleotides: 4.

This chain connects TRBV30 to TRBJ2-7; 8 bases align to TRBD1. The germline V gene encodes CDR1 GTSNPN and CDR2 SVGIG (reference sequence). There are 16 residues in the CDR3. V trimming: 0 bases; J trimming: 7 bases; junction bases outside the gene matches: 14. DNA of the CDR3: TGTGCCTGGAGTGTATCGGACAGGGCACCGACGAGGGAGCAGTACTTC. This encodes CAWSVSDRAPTREQYF. Full variable domain (missing parts from reference TRBV30 and TRBJ2-7): SQTIHQWPATLVQPVGSPLSLECTVEGTSNPNLYWYRQAAGRGLQLLFYSVGIGQISSEVPQNLSASRPQDRQFILSSKKLLLSDSGFYLCAWSVSDRAPTREQYFGPGTRLTVT.

The gene calls are TRBV28 and TRBJ2-1; TRBD2 aligns across 11 bases. After removal of 4 bases from V and 1 base from J, the junction contained 15 bases not matched to a gene. Germline V CDR1 and CDR2: MDHEN, SYDVKM. The CDR3 length is 20 residues. The CDR3 bases are TGTGCCAGCAGTTCCCCGGGACTAGCGGCAGAAAGGGGATCCTACAATGAGCAGTTCTTC. This codes for CASSSPGLAAERGSYNEQFF.

As concerns this clone: The sample contains more than one DNA sequence encoding this CDR3. V usage is TRBV28 and J usage is TRBJ2-7; 8 positions agree with TRBD1. Unmatched junction bases numbered 3, after V lost 1 base and J lost 1 base. The CDR3 extends over 15 amino acids. Germline assignment: CDR1 MDHEN and CDR2 SYDVKM. This CDR3 is CASSLSRTGSYEQYF. DNA of the CDR3: TGTGCCAGCAGTTTATCAAGGACAGGGTCCTACGAGCAGTACTTC. Drawing the rest from reference TRBV28 and TRBJ2-7, the complete variable domain is DVKVTQSSRYLVKRTGEKVFLECVQDMDHENMFWYRQDPGLGLRLIYFSYDVKMKEKGDIPEGYSVSREKKERFSLILESASTNQTSMYLCASSLSRTGSYEQYFGPGTRLTVT.

CDR3 protein: CSVEGPTGGETDTQYF. In DNA, the CDR3 is TGCAGCGTTGAAGGTCCGACAGGGGGCGAAACAGATACGCAGTATTTT. This rearrangement joins TRBV29-1 to TRBJ2-3; 10 positions match TRBD1. The V gene's germline CDR1 is SQVTM and CDR2 ANQGSEA. Trimming cost V 1 base and J 3 bases; bases outside gene matches: 7. The CDR3 covers 16 residues.

This clone was seen only once. The chain carries TRBV18 and TRBJ1-6, with 8 positions matching TRBD1. Germline values: CDR1 KGHSH, CDR2 LQKENI. The CDR3 is made up of 12 amino acids. V lost 6 bases and J lost 14; bases outside the gene matches: 6. DNA of the CDR3: TGTGCCAGCTCGGACAGGGCAGAGGCCCTCCACTTT. Translating it yields CASSDRAEALHF.

The chain couples TRBV28 to TRBJ1-6, with 8 bases that match TRBD1. CDR3 length: 14 amino acids. V trimming: 6 bases; J trimming: 5 bases; junction bases outside the gene matches: 3. Germline V lookup: CDR1 MDHEN, CDR2 SYDVKM. The CDR3 region has the DNA TGTGCCAGCAGCGGACAGGGCGATAATTCACCCCTCCACTTT. Its translation: CASSGQGDNSPLHF.

This chain joins TRBV2 and TRBJ2-2; D unresolved. Looked up from germline, CDR1 is SNHLY and CDR2 is FYNNEI. V shed 6 bases and J shed 5 bases, with 16 bases lying between them. The CDR3 totals 15 residues. The CDR3 spells CASRAAARQTGELFF. For the CDR3, the DNA is TGTGCCAGCAGAGCCGCCGCCCGACAAACCGGGGAGCTGTTTTTT.

The chain combines TRBV19 with TRBJ1-1; D not resolved. The CDR3 totals 13 residues. Germline V gene data show CDR1 as LNHDA and CDR2 as SQIVND (reference sequence). V dropped 6 bases and J dropped 1 base, with 9 bases sitting between them. CDR3 region: CASSRPGNTEAFF. In DNA form, the CDR3 reads TGTGCCAGTAGCCGACCAGGGAACACTGAAGCTTTCTTT.

The chain has TRBV5-4 and TRBJ2-1, with 7 positions matching TRBD1. This CDR3 region has 15 residues. CDR1 and CDR2 (germline): SGHNT, YYREEE (reference sequence). Unmatched junction bases numbered 3, after V lost 2 bases and J lost 1 base. This CDR3 reads CASSFWDRSYNEQFF. The CDR3 DNA is TGTGCCAGCAGCTTTTGGGACAGATCCTACAATGAGCAGTTCTTC.

This rearrangement joins TRBV4-1 to TRBJ2-2; 9 bases match TRBD1. CDR3 length: 22 amino acids. V shed 2 bases and J 1 base; nucleotides not matched to a gene: 20. Germline loops: CDR1 MGHRA, CDR2 YSYEKL. In DNA, the CDR3 is TGCGCCAGCAGCCAACCCCCGGGACAGGGCTATCGTGGGGGATTGAACACCGGGGAGCTGTTTTTT. Protein: CASSQPPGQGYRGGLNTGELFF.

The genes are TRBV3-1 (or the pseudogene TRBV3-2) and TRBJ1-5; possible D gene TRBD1, 6 bases. Trimming stripped 1 base from V and 4 bases from J, with 8 bases between. Germline CDR1 LGHDT, CDR2 YNNKEL (reference sequence). CDR3 length: 14 residues. This CDR3 reads CASSQGTVNQPQHF. The CDR3 DNA reads as TGTGCCAGCAGCCAAGGGACAGTAAATCAGCCCCAGCATTTT.

In nucleotides, the CDR3 is TGCGCCAGCAGCCCAGCGGGACTATTTCCCTACGAGCAGTACTTC. Protein product: CASSPAGLFPYEQYF. This rearrangement joins TRBV5-1 to TRBJ2-7, with TRBD2 matching 7 bases. The CDR3 length is 15 residues. CDR1 and CDR2 (germline): SGHRS, YFSETQ. After removal of 4 bases from V and 2 bases from J, the junction contained 9 bases not matched to a gene.

The V and J genes are TRBV5-1 and TRBJ2-2; the D gene is possibly TRBD1 (5 bases). V gave up 1 base and J gave up 6 bases, with 13 bases separating them. Looked up from germline, CDR1 is SGHRS and CDR2 is YFSETQ. There are 15 residues in the CDR3. The CDR3: CASSLSQVGAGELFF. CDR3 bases: TGCGCCAGCAGCTTGTCACAGGTCGGCGCCGGGGAGCTGTTTTTT. Full variable domain (remainder filled in from reference TRBV5-1 and TRBJ2-2): KAGVTQTPRYLIKTRGQQVTLSCSPISGHRSVSWYQQTPGQGLQFLFEYFSETQRNKGNFPGRFSGRQFSNSRSEMNVSTLELGDSALYLCASSLSQVGAGELFFGEGSRLTVL.

This chain joins TRBV5-1 and TRBJ2-1, with TRBD1 identical over 7 bases. The germline V gene encodes CDR1 SGHRS and CDR2 YFSETQ. This CDR3 contains 15 residues. The V segment lost 5 bases and the J segment 5 bases; nucleotides outside the gene matches: 10. The CDR3 protein is CASSHSGQKNNEQFF. The CDR3, as DNA: TGCGCCAGCAGTCATTCGGGACAGAAGAACAATGAGCAGTTCTTC.

This clone was seen only a few times. The V call is TRBV7-2, the J call TRBJ1-1, with D tentatively TRBD1 (5 bases). Germline V gene data show CDR1 as SGHTA and CDR2 as FQGNSA. V lost 6 bases to trimming and J lost 0 bases, with 14 bases between them. The CDR3 loop spans 15 amino acids. CDR3 in DNA: TGTGCCAGCAGACCCCAGGGAGGGGTGAACACTGAAGCTTTCTTT. This encodes CASRPQGGVNTEAFF.

J is TRBJ2-1 and V is TRBV5-1; 10 bases are a match to TRBD2. The trim removed 0 bases at V and 7 bases at J, leaving 7 bases unmatched. Per the germline V gene, CDR1 is SGHRS and CDR2 is YFSETQ. The CDR3 spans 16 residues. The CDR3, as DNA: TGCGCCAGCAGCTTGGGTCCGACTAGCGGGCTAAATGAGCAGTTCTTC. Protein sequence: CASSLGPTSGLNEQFF.

The V gene is TRBV7-9, the J gene TRBJ2-7; maybe TRBD2 (6 bases). Trimming shortened V by 5 bases and J by 4 bases, and 9 bases separated the two germline ends. This CDR3 is built from 12 residues. Germline-derived CDR1 and CDR2 are SEHNR and FQNEAQ (reference sequence). The CDR3 is CASSMDYYEQYF. CDR3 bases: TGTGCCAGCAGCATGGACTATTACGAGCAGTACTTC.

The chain employs TRBV25-1 and TRBJ1-5; D possibly corresponds to TRBD1 (5 bases). From germline, CDR1 is MGHDK and CDR2 SYGVNS. This CDR3 has 13 residues. With 4 bases removed from V and 2 bases from J, the gap between germline ends came to 6 bases. CDR3 bases: TGTGCCAGCAGTGGGGGGGGCAATCAGCCCCAGCATTTT. Translating gives CASSGGGNQPQHF.

The gene calls are TRBV24-1 and TRBJ2-7; D is unclear. Trimming left V 4 bases short and J 4 bases short, with 4 bases between. Per germline, CDR1 KGHDR and CDR2 SFDVKD. CDR3 length equals 11 residues. The CDR3 DNA is TGTGCCACCAGTGACCCTTACGAGCAGTACTTC. Its protein product is CATSDPYEQYF.

The table lists this clone with a count of one. This chain uses TRBV23-1 with TRBJ2-7; TRBD1 agrees at 11 bases. TRBV23-1 is flagged as an ORF with uncertain function. The CDR3 totals 17 residues. V was pared by 5 bases and J by 4 bases, with 13 bases of the junction left unmatched. This chain's CDR3 is CASSYHMPGQGAYEQYF. In DNA, the CDR3 is TGCGCCAGCAGTTACCACATGCCAGGACAGGGGGCTTACGAGCAGTACTTC.

V is TRBV19 and J is TRBJ1-3; 7 positions agree with TRBD1. Unmatched junction bases numbered 8, after V lost 9 bases and J lost 0 bases. Germline-derived CDR1 and CDR2 are LNHDA and SQIVND (reference sequence). The CDR3 length is 15 residues. The CDR3 sequence is CASRPGTDSGNTIYF. The CDR3 nucleotides are TGTGCCAGCAGACCGGGGACAGACTCTGGAAACACCATATATTTT.